In this sample, the clone carrying this T cell receptor (beta chain) turned up many times. Its specificity is not known. The data belong to a study of T cell repertoires in cytomegalovirus infection. Study-wide background: As its CMV epitopes, the study selected recently identified HLA-C-restricted and well-studied HLA-B-restricted targets.

TCRdb itself ran the reads through MiXCR, one entry per CDR3 protein. The table includes about 220,000 distinct CDR3 sequences, around 40% detected once. The sequences come from CD8+ T cells from cultured PBMCs, collected from culture after CMV antigen stimulation. The source is a human donor in good health (CMV status not recorded). Some clones in this sample may be carry-over from other donors' samples.

CDR3 sequence: CASSLERGDTDTQYF. The CDR3 coding sequence is TGTGCCAGCAGCTTAGAGCGGGGGGATACAGATACGCAGTATTTT. The chain carries TRBV7-2 and TRBJ2-3, with 9 bases that match TRBD2. There are 15 residues in the CDR3. The junction had 2 bases not matched to a gene; V was cut back by 1 base and J by 3 bases. Germline CDR1 is SGHTA and CDR2 is FQGNSA.